This T cell receptor (beta chain) derives from a study of T-cell reconstitution after alpha-beta-depleted transplantation in children. Notes on the study in general: Surviving recipient cells, namely T cells and thymic progenitors, were the source of high day-60 TCRbeta diversity in some patients. Hyperexpanded clones declined; after one year, newly produced T cells mostly supplied diversity.

This clonotype was counted only a few times. Its cognate antigen is unknown. The TCRbeta library was prepared with unique molecular identifiers. Each CDR3 protein gets one entry after TCRdb re-called the PCR reads with MiXCR. There are a few hundred thousand distinct CDR3 sequences in the sample; about 17% occur only once, and roughly 29% lies in the top ten. The CDR3 sequence is 14 residues long. CDR1 SGHRS and CDR2 YFSETQ come from the germline V gene. Trimming removed 7 bases at V and 5 bases at J, with 19 bases between. The TCR sequence derives from a boy younger than two who had a stem cell transplant for Wiskott-Aldrich syndrome, so the T cells may come from the graft donor. The V gene is TRBV5-1, the J gene TRBJ2-7, with D hard to call. The sequencing used PBMCs, mostly from graft donor cells, collected 360 days after TCRalphabeta/CD19-depleted stem cell transplant. CDR3 region: CASGHPGRIHEQYF. Written as DNA, the CDR3 is TGCGCCAGCGGTCACCCCGGGCGCATTCACGAGCAGTACTTC. The complete variable domain, with remaining parts taken from reference TRBV5-1 and TRBJ2-7, reads KAGVTQTPRYLIKTRGQQVTLSCSPISGHRSVSWYQQTPGQGLQFLFEYFSETQRNKGNFPGRFSGRQFSNSRSEMNVSTLELGDSALYLCASGHPGRIHEQYFGPGTRLTVT.